Following are 27 T cell receptor beta chains from one sample sequenced in a study of blood T cells in healthy people across ages (dated by TCRdb to between 2014 and 2016). Library method: 5' RACE. Sequencing relied on an Illumina HiSeq 2500. A second PCR of roughly 7 to 11 cycles was performed with a sample-barcoded 5' primer and a J-beta primer mix. TCRdb reworked the public reads: Q25 trimming with fastp, MiXCR clone assembly, productive beta chains retained. Identical CDR3 protein sequences are pooled into one entry, listed with their most common genes and DNA. This sample lists hundreds of thousands of distinct CDR3 sequences; 20% to 25% were detected once. Together, the top ten hold approximately 3.6% of the sample. Input material: blood. These TCRs come from an older man in good health.

The chain uses TRBV7-9 and TRBJ2-7; D is uncertain. The germline V and J ends were trimmed by 4 bases and 5 bases, with 12 bases remaining between them. Germline loops: CDR1 SEHNR, CDR2 FQNEAQ (reference sequence). This CDR3 comprises 13 residues. Here the CDR3 DNA reads TGTGCCAGCAGCTCAAATCAGGTCAACGAGCAGTACTTC. It codes for CASSSNQVNEQYF.

The V gene is TRBV7-9, the J gene TRBJ1-1; D is ambiguous. The CDR3 extends over 11 amino acids. CDR1 is SEHNR and CDR2 is FQNEAQ in the germline V gene (reference sequence). V dropped 5 bases and J dropped 7 bases, with 8 bases sitting between them. This chain's CDR3 is CASSREDEAFF. CDR3 in DNA: TGTGCCAGCAGCCGGGAAGATGAAGCTTTCTTT. Filled out from reference TRBV7-9 and TRBJ1-1, the complete variable domain reads DTGVSQNPRHKITKRGQNVTFRCDPISEHNRLYWYRQTLGQGPEFLTYFQNEAQLEKSRLLSDRFSAERPKGSFSTLEIQRTEQGDSAMYLCASSREDEAFFGQGTRLTVV.

DNA of the CDR3: TGTGCCAGCAGACTAGCGGGAGTCCACGAGCAGTACTTC. As protein: CASRLAGVHEQYF. The chain recombines TRBV27 with TRBJ2-7, with 11 bases aligning to TRBD2. Trimming cost V 6 bases and J 5 bases; bases outside gene matches: 3. CDR3 length equals 13 residues. CDR1 and CDR2 from the germline V gene are MNHEY and SMNVEV (reference sequence).

This chain links TRBV7-2 with TRBJ2-5; D ambiguous. The length of the CDR3 is 12 residues. The V end lost 0 bases, the J end lost 7 bases, and 6 bases lay between the germline ends. Germline loops: CDR1 SGHTA, CDR2 FQGNSA. CDR3 sequence: CASSLALSTQYF. For the CDR3, the DNA is TGTGCCAGCAGCTTAGCCCTGTCGACCCAGTACTTC.

This clonotype was recorded a few times. V and J are TRBV5-1 and TRBJ2-3; D remains ambiguous. The germline CDR1 and CDR2 sequences are SGHRS and YFSETQ. The V end lost 7 bases, the J end lost 0 bases, and 18 bases lay between the germline ends. The CDR3 spans 16 residues. DNA of the CDR3: TGCGCCAGCTCCCCTGGCGTGGGTAAGAGCACAGATACGCAGTATTTT. Its protein product is CASSPGVGKSTDTQYF.

Points on this clonotype: A junction boundary mismatches the germline segment, possibly from a read error. This chain connects TRBV6-2 or TRBV6-3 to TRBJ1-1, with 11 nucleotides matching TRBD1. The CDR3 is 16 residues long. Per germline, CDR1 MNHEY and CDR2 SVGEGT. CDR3 loop: CASSRTGGLLKTEAFF. In nucleotides, the CDR3 is TGTGCCAGCAGTCGGACAGGGGGCTTATTGAAAACTGAAGCTTTCTTT.

In its sample, this clonotype was seen a few times. The V gene is TRBV29-1, the J gene TRBJ2-5; 13 nucleotides align to TRBD2. The J segment lost 2 bases and the V segment lost 1 base, leaving 7 bases of the junction unmatched. The germline gives CDR1 SQVTM, CDR2 ANQGSEA. The CDR3 sequence is 17 residues long. For the CDR3, the DNA is TGCAGCGTTGAAGGAGGGACTAGCGGGAAGCCTCAAGAGACCCAGTACTTC. Translated, it gives CSVEGGTSGKPQETQYF.

This clonotype was observed a few times. The chain recombines TRBV5-1 with TRBJ2-3; 8 nucleotides align to TRBD2. V lost 2 bases and J lost 5; bases outside the gene matches: 4. The CDR3 spans 14 residues. CDR1 is SGHRS, CDR2 YFSETQ, per germline. CDR3 in DNA: TGCGCCAGCAGCTTAGCGGGAGATAGAGATACGCAGTATTTT. It specifies CASSLAGDRDTQYF.

This chain connects TRBV12-3 or TRBV12-4 to TRBJ1-2; D gene uncertain. The CDR3 sequence is 15 residues long. V lost 1 base and J 0 bases, leaving 9 bases between the germline ends. CDR3 nucleotides: TGTGCCAGCAGTTTAGGAGCCACAACTAACTATGGCTACACCTTC. Amino acid sequence: CASSLGATTNYGYTF.

This clonotype was detected many times. The chain couples TRBV5-1 to TRBJ2-1, with 10 bases identical to TRBD2. The CDR3 sequence is 17 residues long. Germline lookup yields CDR1 SGHRS and CDR2 YFSETQ. With V trimmed by 0 bases and J by 7 bases, 10 bases remained unmatched. The CDR3 region is CASSLGSLAGGPNEQFF. CDR3 bases: TGCGCCAGCAGCTTGGGGTCGTTAGCGGGAGGTCCAAATGAGCAGTTCTTC.

The V gene is TRBV10-3, the J gene TRBJ2-7; 14 bases align to TRBD2. V lost 8 bases, J lost 2 bases, and 2 bases stayed unmatched. This CDR3 is 14 amino acids long. Germline V gene sequence: CDR1 ENHRY, CDR2 SYGVKD. CDR3 bases: TGTGCCATCGGGACTAGCGGGGGTACCTACGAGCAGTACTTC. As protein: CAIGTSGGTYEQYF.

The chain carries TRBV12-3 or TRBV12-4 and TRBJ1-1, with D uncertain. V lost 0 bases and J lost 0, with 8 bases in between. CDR3 length: 15 amino acids. CDR3 nucleotides: TGTGCCAGCAGTTTAGCAGCGGAGATGAACACTGAAGCTTTCTTT. Protein product: CASSLAAEMNTEAFF.

As concerns this clonotype: One end of the junction is discordant with germline, which a read error may explain. This chain joins TRBV20-1 and TRBJ1-2; D unresolved. The germline gives CDR1 DFQATT, CDR2 SNEGSKA (reference sequence). The CDR3 is made up of 14 amino acids. The CDR3 spells CSASHQPTNYGYTF. DNA for the CDR3: TGCAGTGCTAGCCACCAGCCTACTAACTACGGCTACACCTTC.

J is TRBJ2-1 and V is TRBV4-2; D ambiguous. The CDR3 covers 15 residues. Germline V gives CDR1 LGHNA, CDR2 YNFKEQ. Trimming stripped 0 bases from V and 4 bases from J, with 10 bases between. CDR3 amino acids: CASSQDKATYNEQFF. For the CDR3, the DNA is TGTGCCAGCAGCCAAGATAAAGCCACGTACAATGAGCAGTTCTTC.

The V and J genes are TRBV3-1 and TRBJ2-5; D gene uncertain. The germline V gene encodes CDR1 LGHDT and CDR2 YNNKEL (reference sequence). Trimming cost V 0 bases and J 5 bases, with 4 bases left between them. The CDR3 sequence is 12 residues long. CDR3 in amino acids: CASSQEMETQYF. The CDR3 DNA follows: TGTGCCAGCAGCCAAGAAATGGAGACCCAGTACTTC.

The rearrangement uses TRBV7-9 and TRBJ1-2, with D perhaps TRBD1 (6 bases). The CDR3 runs to 18 residues. Germline CDR1 reads SEHNR; CDR2 reads FQNEAQ (reference sequence). V was cut by 1 base and J by 8 bases, with 26 bases left in between. DNA of the CDR3: TGTGCCAGCAGCTTAGGTCTAAGCTTGGGGGCGCAAATCGCCGGCTACACCTTC. Protein sequence: CASSLGLSLGAQIAGYTF. The variable domain in full, completed from reference TRBV7-9 and TRBJ1-2, reads DTGVSQNPRHKITKRGQNVTFRCDPISEHNRLYWYRQTLGQGPEFLTYFQNEAQLEKSRLLSDRFSAERPKGSFSTLEIQRTEQGDSAMYLCASSLGLSLGAQIAGYTFGSGTRLTVV.

The CDR3 DNA follows: TGTGCCAGCAGTCCTCGGGCTTTCAGGGGTGGGGAGACCCAGTACTTC. It yields the protein CASSPRAFRGGETQYF. The rearrangement links TRBV28 to TRBJ2-5; D is possibly TRBD1 (6 bases). The CDR3 is 16 amino acids. Germline assignment: CDR1 MDHEN and CDR2 SYDVKM. V was pared by 5 bases and J by 5 bases, with 21 bases between.

This clonotype showed up just a few times. The J gene is TRBJ2-1, the V gene TRBV14; 12 bases match TRBD2. With 1 base clipped from V and 14 bases from J, the junction kept 3 bases outside the gene matches. From germline, CDR1 is SGHDN and CDR2 FVKESK. The CDR3 extends over 13 amino acids. This chain's CDR3 is CASSQASGRAKFF. CDR3 DNA sequence: TGTGCCAGCAGCCAAGCTAGCGGGAGGGCCAAGTTCTTC.

Notes on this clonotype: A much bigger clone sits one base away, suggesting this may be a read error. V is TRBV11-2 and J is TRBJ2-2, with D hard to call. The V gene's germline CDR1 is SGHAT and CDR2 FQNNGV. The CDR3 length is 13 residues. For the CDR3, the DNA is TGTGCCAGCGGCTTAATGCTACCCGGGGAGCTGTTTTTT. Translated: CASGLMLPGELFF.

V usage is TRBV5-1 and J usage is TRBJ2-7; D gene unclear. The V end lost 0 bases, the J end lost 5 bases, and 12 bases lay between the germline ends. The germline CDR1 and CDR2 sequences are SGHRS and YFSETQ. This CDR3 region has 14 residues. The DNA of the CDR3 is TGCGCCAGCAGCTTGGACGGGCGTTCTAACGAGCAGTACTTC. Its protein is CASSLDGRSNEQYF.

The DNA of the CDR3 is TGTGCCAGCAGCCTAGGGAAGGTTCAGTACTTC. Translating gives CASSLGKVQYF. The chain carries TRBV7-9 and TRBJ2-4; D uncertain. The CDR3 is made up of 11 amino acids. V was pared by 5 bases and J by 11 bases, with 10 bases between. Germline V gene lookup returns CDR1 SEHNR and CDR2 FQNEAQ (reference sequence).

The table lists this clonotype with a few counts. Being one base from a much bigger clone, this may be a read error. The CDR3 DNA sequence: TGTGCCAGCAGCCCAACCGTCACAGGCCACGAGCAGTACTTC. Residues: CASSPTVTGHEQYF. The J gene is TRBJ2-5, the V gene TRBV7-2, with D maybe TRBD1 (5 bases). The closer fit of TRBJ2-7 to the DNA end suggests the J call may be wrong. The CDR3 covers 14 residues. In germline, CDR1 is SGHTA, CDR2 FQGNSA.

V usage is TRBV7-2 and J usage is TRBJ2-5; 9 nucleotides align to TRBD1. CDR1 SGHTA and CDR2 FQGNSA come from the germline V gene. The CDR3 spans 16 residues. V lost 4 bases, J lost 5 bases, and 11 bases stayed unmatched. CDR3 sequence (DNA): TGTGCCAGCAGCTCTTCATCGAACAGGGGGCACGAGACCCAGTACTTC. Protein product: CASSSSSNRGHETQYF.

This clonotype occurred a few times. V usage is TRBV9 and J usage is TRBJ1-2; no clear D gene. Trimming removed 3 bases from V and 6 bases from J, with 9 bases in between. This CDR3 has 12 amino acids. Germline CDR1 SGDLS, CDR2 YYNGEE. The DNA for the CDR3 is TGTGCCAGCAGCGCCGAGTCCCATGGCTACACCTTC. This translates into CASSAESHGYTF.

V and J are TRBV7-2 and TRBJ2-5; 10 positions match TRBD2. TRBJ2-1 matches the DNA end more closely, so the J call is doubtful. This CDR3 region has 15 residues. Germline-derived CDR1 and CDR2 are SGHTA and FQGNSA. The CDR3 reads CASSLVTSGTTEQFF. The CDR3 DNA follows: TGTGCCAGCAGCTTAGTTACTAGCGGGACTACGGAGCAGTTCTTC.

The chain employs TRBV2 and TRBJ2-5; D not certain. Matching the DNA end better, TRBJ2-7 makes the J call doubtful. Germline CDR1 is SNHLY and CDR2 is FYNNEI. The CDR3 totals 15 residues. DNA of the CDR3: TGTGCCAGCAGTGAAGTTGATAGGAGCTCCTACGAGCAGTACTTC. It translates to CASSEVDRSSYEQYF.

V and J are TRBV30 and TRBJ1-4; D unclear. CDR1 and CDR2 from the germline V gene are GTSNPN and SVGIG (reference sequence). Trimming left V 2 bases short and J 4 bases short, with 17 bases between. This CDR3 is 16 amino acids long. The CDR3 spells CAWSTPVYSLNEKLFF. The CDR3 region has the DNA TGTGCCTGGAGTACCCCAGTTTATTCCCTTAATGAAAAACTGTTTTTT. Drawing the rest from reference TRBV30 and TRBJ1-4, the complete variable domain is SQTIHQWPATLVQPVGSPLSLECTVEGTSNPNLYWYRQAAGRGLQLLFYSVGIGQISSEVPQNLSASRPQDRQFILSSKKLLLSDSGFYLCAWSTPVYSLNEKLFFGSGTQLSVL.